These T cell receptor beta chains were read from a single sample in a study of cytomegalovirus exposure and HLA in healthy donors. Clones were read by immunoSEQ multiplex PCR, and TCRdb kept only the in-frame ones, dropping some. Found here are some 150,000 clones, 82% of them singletons; the top ten hold roughly 10%. Sequencing was done on a sample of PBMCs. The receptors here all came from a man aged 50 to 60 in good health and CMV-seropositive. CDR3s include the opening cysteine and the closing phenylalanine or tryptophan. The D gene is left open where the match is weak. Size tells how often a clone was seen (once, few, many) or the class of an expanded clone, and some rows leave it out.

v_gene: TRBV9; d_gene: -; abundance: -; j_gene: TRBJ1-6; CDR3aa: CASSAQGQINSPLHF; CDR3nt: TGTGCCAGCAGCGCCCAGGGTCAGATTAATTCACCCCTCCACTTT
v_gene: TRBV7-2; d_gene: -; abundance: -; j_gene: TRBJ1-2; CDR3aa: CASSLLWEKYGYTF; CDR3nt: TGTGCCAGCAGCTTATTATGGGAGAAGTACGGCTACACCTTC
v_gene: TRBV9; d_gene: TRBD1; abundance: -; j_gene: TRBJ2-7; CDR3aa: CASSEGDDRALTYEQYF; CDR3nt: TGTGCCAGCAGCGAGGGGGATGACAGGGCCCTAACCTACGAGCAGTACTTC
v_gene: TRBV5-4; d_gene: -; abundance: few; j_gene: TRBJ2-7; CDR3aa: CASSLGDWGYEQYF; CDR3nt: TGTGCCAGCAGCTTGGGGGACTGGGGTTACGAGCAGTACTTC
v_gene: TRBV9; d_gene: TRBD2; abundance: -; j_gene: TRBJ2-1; CDR3aa: CASSGRTSGSNEQFF; CDR3nt: TGTGCCAGCAGCGGGCGGACTAGCGGGAGCAATGAGCAGTTCTTC
v_gene: TRBV4-1; d_gene: TRBD1; abundance: -; j_gene: TRBJ1-1; CDR3aa: CASSLGGSGMNTEAFF; CDR3nt: TGCGCCAGCAGCCTAGGGGGCTCCGGGATGAACACTGAAGCTTTCTTT
v_gene: TRBV5-4; d_gene: TRBD2; abundance: -; j_gene: TRBJ2-7; CDR3aa: CASSASAGAHYEQYF; CDR3nt: TGTGCCAGCAGCGCCTCAGCGGGGGCCCACTACGAGCAGTACTTC
v_gene: TRBV27; d_gene: TRBD2; abundance: -; j_gene: TRBJ2-1; CDR3aa: CASSFTSGSNEQFF; CDR3nt: TGTGCCAGCAGTTTCACTAGCGGGAGTAATGAGCAGTTCTTC
v_gene: TRBV9; d_gene: TRBD1; abundance: few; j_gene: TRBJ2-7; CDR3aa: CASSVGTGVYEQYF; CDR3nt: TGTGCCAGCAGCGTAGGGACAGGAGTTTACGAGCAGTACTTC
v_gene: TRBV10-3; d_gene: TRBD2; abundance: -; j_gene: TRBJ2-2; CDR3aa: CAIRGTSGSTGELFF; CDR3nt: TGTGCCATCAGGGGGACTAGCGGGAGCACCGGGGAGCTGTTTTTT
v_gene: TRBV7-2; d_gene: TRBD2; abundance: -; j_gene: TRBJ2-7; CDR3aa: CASSSGLSTYEQYF; CDR3nt: TGTGCCAGCAGCTCGGGACTATCAACCTACGAGCAGTACTTC
v_gene: TRBV29-1; d_gene: TRBD1; abundance: -; j_gene: TRBJ1-1; CDR3aa: CSVRKDRQGGAFF; CDR3nt: TGCAGCGTTCGGAAGGACCGACAGGGGGGGGCTTTCTTT
v_gene: TRBV11-2; d_gene: TRBD1; abundance: -; j_gene: TRBJ2-2; CDR3aa: CASSLRTGYTGELFF; CDR3nt: TGTGCCAGCAGCCTGCGGACAGGGTACACCGGGGAGCTGTTTTTT
v_gene: TRBV9; d_gene: TRBD2; abundance: once; j_gene: TRBJ2-1; CDR3aa: CASSASGAHYNEQFF; CDR3nt: TGTGCCAGCAGCGCTAGCGGAGCCCACTACAATGAGCAGTTCTTC
v_gene: TRBV6-5; d_gene: TRBD1; abundance: once; j_gene: TRBJ2-5; CDR3aa: CASSPGQGKETQYF; CDR3nt: TGTGCCAGCTCGCCGGGACAGGGAAAAGAGACCCAGTACTTC
v_gene: TRBV10-1; d_gene: -; abundance: -; j_gene: TRBJ2-7; CDR3aa: CASRKLRDPSASYEQYF; CDR3nt: TGCGCCAGCAGGAAGCTGCGTGATCCTAGCGCCTCCTACGAGCAGTACTTC
v_gene: TRBV5-8; d_gene: TRBD1; abundance: -; j_gene: TRBJ2-1; CDR3aa: CASSLWPGQGSNEQFF; CDR3nt: TGTGCCAGCAGCCTGTGGCCGGGACAGGGAAGTAATGAGCAGTTCTTC
v_gene: TRBV7-6; d_gene: TRBD1; abundance: -; j_gene: TRBJ2-7; CDR3aa: CASSPGGARSYEQYF; CDR3nt: TGTGCCAGCAGCCCAGGGGGTGCCAGGTCCTACGAGCAGTACTTC
v_gene: TRBV5-6; d_gene: -; abundance: -; j_gene: TRBJ2-3; CDR3aa: CASSSPRGIYTDTQYF; CDR3nt: TGTGCCAGCAGCTCGCCGAGAGGAATTTATACAGATACGCAGTATTTT
v_gene: TRBV19; d_gene: -; abundance: -; j_gene: TRBJ2-7; CDR3aa: CASSMRLGGKSYEQYF; CDR3nt: TGTGCCAGTAGTATGCGGTTAGGGGGAAAATCCTACGAGCAGTACTTC
v_gene: TRBV5-1; d_gene: -; abundance: -; j_gene: TRBJ2-6; CDR3aa: CASSDSIGANVLTF; CDR3nt: TGCGCCAGCAGCGACAGCATTGGGGCCAACGTCCTGACTTTC
v_gene: TRBV6-5; d_gene: TRBD1; abundance: -; j_gene: TRBJ2-7; CDR3aa: CASTLPGQGYEQYF; CDR3nt: TGTGCCAGCACATTGCCCGGACAGGGGTACGAGCAGTACTTC
v_gene: TRBV15; d_gene: -; abundance: -; j_gene: TRBJ1-5; CDR3aa: CATSAGRMGGQPQHF; CDR3nt: TGTGCCACCAGCGCGGGACGGATGGGAGGTCAGCCCCAGCATTTT
v_gene: TRBV7-9; d_gene: -; abundance: -; j_gene: TRBJ1-4; CDR3aa: CASSRPGSPREKLFF; CDR3nt: TGTGCCAGCAGCCGCCCTGGAAGTCCCAGGGAAAAACTGTTTTTT
v_gene: TRBV30; d_gene: -; abundance: -; j_gene: TRBJ1-1; CDR3aa: CAWSVWGDTEAFF; CDR3nt: TGTGCCTGGAGTGTATGGGGGGACACTGAAGCTTTCTTT
v_gene: TRBV7-2; d_gene: -; abundance: -; j_gene: TRBJ1-3; CDR3aa: CASSPQTHSGNTIYF; CDR3nt: TGTGCCAGCAGCCCCCAAACACACTCTGGAAACACCATATATTTT
v_gene: TRBV5-5; d_gene: TRBD2; abundance: -; j_gene: TRBJ2-3; CDR3aa: CASTYHSGGGSTDTQYF; CDR3nt: TGTGCCAGCACCTATCACTCGGGGGGGGGAAGCACAGATACGCAGTATTTT
v_gene: TRBV5-1; d_gene: -; abundance: -; j_gene: TRBJ1-2; CDR3aa: CASSLTGPNNYGYTF; CDR3nt: TGCGCCAGCAGCTTGACAGGTCCAAATAACTATGGCTACACCTTC
v_gene: TRBV5-8; d_gene: -; abundance: few; j_gene: TRBJ1-3; CDR3aa: CASSFGVPGDTIYF; CDR3nt: TGTGCCAGCAGCTTTGGAGTCCCGGGGGACACCATATATTTT
v_gene: TRBV6-6; d_gene: -; abundance: few; j_gene: TRBJ2-1; CDR3aa: CASSRNRENEQFF; CDR3nt: TGTGCCAGCAGCCGTAACAGGGAGAATGAGCAGTTCTTC
v_gene: TRBV9; d_gene: TRBD1; abundance: -; j_gene: TRBJ1-4; CDR3aa: CASSVGVRGSEKLFF; CDR3nt: TGTGCCAGCAGCGTAGGGGTCAGGGGGAGTGAAAAACTGTTTTTT
v_gene: TRBV4-1; d_gene: TRBD1; abundance: -; j_gene: TRBJ1-5; CDR3aa: CASSQEFSEKPRGLSNQPQHF; CDR3nt: TGCGCCAGCAGCCAAGAATTTTCAGAAAAACCCAGGGGGCTGAGCAATCAGCCCCAGCATTTT
v_gene: TRBV6-6; d_gene: -; abundance: few; j_gene: TRBJ2-7; CDR3aa: CASSYGVGGRLLWQYF; CDR3nt: TGTGCCAGCAGTTACGGTGTCGGGGGTCGGTTACTGTGGCAGTACTTC
v_gene: TRBV6-5; d_gene: -; abundance: -; j_gene: TRBJ2-7; CDR3aa: CASSYSSASREQYF; CDR3nt: TGTGCCAGCAGTTACTCGTCCGCCAGTCGCGAGCAGTACTTC
v_gene: TRBV27; d_gene: -; abundance: -; j_gene: TRBJ1-1; CDR3aa: CASSLQGLNTEAFF; CDR3nt: TGTGCCAGCAGTTTACAGGGCCTGAACACTGAAGCTTTCTTT